Following are 8 T cell receptor beta chains from one sample sequenced in a study of blood T cells in healthy people across ages. A second PCR of roughly 7 to 11 cycles used a sample-barcoded 5' primer and a J-beta primer mix. TCRdb independently ran MiXCR on the 5' RACE reads; one entry per CDR3 protein. The sample yields about 1.4 million distinct CDR3 sequences, 45% to 70% seen once. Sequenced sample: blood. Receptors originate from a man younger than 35 in good health.

The chain is built from TRBV6-2 or TRBV6-3 and TRBJ2-1; 13 positions match TRBD2. J was trimmed by 1 base and V by 0 bases; bases with no gene match: 3. The CDR3 runs to 18 residues. CDR1 is MNHEY, CDR2 SVGEGT, per germline. The CDR3 spells CASSYSRGLAGSYNEQFF. CDR3 DNA: TGTGCCAGCAGTTACTCGAGGGGACTAGCGGGATCCTACAATGAGCAGTTCTTC.

V usage is TRBV20-1 and J usage is TRBJ1-1, with D unclear. The CDR3 totals 13 residues. Germline CDR1 is DFQATT and CDR2 is SNEGSKA (reference sequence). The ends were cut back, 5 bases at V and 3 bases at J, with 13 bases in the middle. CDR3 in amino acids: CSADSDPYTEAFF. In nucleotides, the CDR3 is TGCAGTGCTGACTCGGACCCCTACACTGAAGCTTTCTTT.

The chain combines TRBV4-3 with TRBJ2-7, with no clear D. Trimming removed 2 bases at V and 0 bases at J, with 14 bases between. The germline gives CDR1 LGHNA, CDR2 YSLEER. This CDR3 region has 16 residues. The CDR3 region is CASSQLHSQFSYEQYF. DNA for the CDR3: TGCGCCAGCAGCCAACTCCACAGCCAATTCTCCTACGAGCAGTACTTC.

In its sample, this clonotype was seen a few times. The chain couples TRBV28 to TRBJ1-5; no clear D. Germline V gives CDR1 MDHEN, CDR2 SYDVKM. V lost 1 base and J lost 0, with 7 bases in between. The CDR3 is 15 amino acids. The DNA for the CDR3 is TGTGCCAGCAGTTTATCAACAGTTAGCAATCAGCCCCAGCATTTT. This gives the protein CASSLSTVSNQPQHF.

This sequence joins TRBV7-9 and TRBJ1-4, with D possibly being TRBD1 (6 bases). The V gene lost 6 bases and the J gene lost 0 bases, with 17 bases spanning the gap. The CDR3 runs to 17 residues. Germline V lookup: CDR1 SEHNR, CDR2 FQNEAQ (reference sequence). CDR3 protein: CASSFRGPTATNEKLFF. DNA of the CDR3: TGTGCCAGCAGTTTCAGGGGCCCTACTGCAACTAATGAAAAACTGTTTTTT. Full variable domain (remainder filled in from reference TRBV7-9 and TRBJ1-4): DTGVSQNPRHKITKRGQNVTFRCDPISEHNRLYWYRQTLGQGPEFLTYFQNEAQLEKSRLLSDRFSAERPKGSFSTLEIQRTEQGDSAMYLCASSFRGPTATNEKLFFGSGTQLSVL.

This clonotype was observed a few times. V gene TRBV28 combines with J gene TRBJ2-3; TRBD2 matches 8 bases. V was pared by 3 bases and J by 2 bases, with 1 base of the junction left unmatched. Germline V CDR1 and CDR2: MDHEN, SYDVKM. CDR3 length equals 14 residues. The CDR3 sequence is CASSFSGVTDTQYF. As DNA, the CDR3 is TGTGCCAGCAGTTTTAGCGGGGTCACAGATACGCAGTATTTT.

This chain links TRBV6-2 or TRBV6-3 with TRBJ2-1; the D is unclear. CDR1 is MNHEY, CDR2 SVGEGT, per germline. The V and J ends lost 2 bases and 6 bases respectively, with 5 bases between them. This CDR3 has 12 amino acids. The CDR3 bases are TGTGCCAGCAGTTACCCCTCCAATGAGCAGTTCTTC. Translated, it gives CASSYPSNEQFF.

V usage is TRBV20-1 and J usage is TRBJ1-5; D is unclear. The CDR3 is made up of 15 amino acids. Germline CDR1 DFQATT, CDR2 SNEGSKA (reference sequence). V lost 2 bases to trimming and J lost 0 bases, with 11 bases between them. CDR3: CSARSRLNSNQPQHF. CDR3 coding DNA: TGCAGTGCTAGAAGCAGGCTCAATAGCAATCAGCCCCAGCATTTT.